A single sample is the source of the 18 T cell receptor beta chains below, sequenced in a study of long-term antiretroviral therapy in people with HIV. The run of the v3.0 immunoSEQ assay was at survey level. Sequencing used immunoSEQ multiplex PCR; TCRdb keeps in-frame clones, though not all of them. The sample lists about 14,000 clones; roughly 77% were seen once. Sample: unsorted PBMCs, taken 3.1 years after starting antiretroviral therapy. Receptors were obtained from a man in his forties with HIV.

This chain uses TRBV6-5 with TRBJ2-7; D ambiguous. V lost 11 bases and J lost 1, with 18 bases in between. The CDR3 has 14 amino acids. Germline assignment: CDR1 MNHEY and CDR2 SVGAGI. CDR3 amino acids: CASQRTVGSYEQYF. CDR3 nucleotide sequence: TGTGCCTCCCAAAGGACCGTTGGTTCCTACGAGCAGTACTTC.

J is TRBJ1-2 and V is TRBV5-1, with TRBD1 identical over 7 bases. With V trimmed by 3 bases and J by 8 bases, 7 bases remained unmatched. The CDR3 has 13 amino acids. Germline CDR1 is SGHRS and CDR2 is YFSETQ. CDR3 sequence (DNA): TGCGCCAGCAGCTGGGACAGAATCCTAGGCTACACCTTC. As protein: CASSWDRILGYTF.

The CDR3 reads CASSIQGADTQYF. As DNA, the CDR3 is TGTGCCAGTAGTATCCAGGGGGCCGATACGCAGTATTTT. V is TRBV19 and J is TRBJ2-3; TRBD1 matches 8 bases. Germline V lookup: CDR1 LNHDA, CDR2 SQIVND (reference sequence). V shed 3 bases, J shed 6 bases, and the junction held 2 bases outside the gene matches. The CDR3 length is 13 residues.

This clone was recorded only once. J is TRBJ2-7 and V is TRBV11-2; TRBD1 aligns across 9 bases. The J segment lost 3 bases and the V segment lost 3 bases, leaving 9 bases of the junction unmatched. There are 16 residues in the CDR3. Germline CDR1 is SGHAT and CDR2 is FQNNGV. As DNA, the CDR3 is TGTGCCAGCAGCTTCCAATCCGGGACAGGGTACTACGAGCAGTACTTC. As protein: CASSFQSGTGYYEQYF.

This clone was observed once. The genes are TRBV5-1 and TRBJ1-1, with D unresolved. CDR1 is SGHRS, CDR2 YFSETQ, per germline. The CDR3 has 15 amino acids. With 4 bases removed from V and 0 bases from J, the gap between germline ends came to 13 bases. CDR3 coding DNA: TGCGCCAGCAGCCGGGATTATGGTATGAACACTGAAGCTTTCTTT. It translates to CASSRDYGMNTEAFF. The complete variable domain, with remaining parts taken from reference TRBV5-1 and TRBJ1-1, reads KAGVTQTPRYLIKTRGQQVTLSCSPISGHRSVSWYQQTPGQGLQFLFEYFSETQRNKGNFPGRFSGRQFSNSRSEMNVSTLELGDSALYLCASSRDYGMNTEAFFGQGTRLTVV.

V gene TRBV5-1 combines with J gene TRBJ1-1; D is unresolved. With 0 bases removed from V and 6 bases from J, the gap between germline ends came to 15 bases. The V gene's germline CDR1 is SGHRS and CDR2 YFSETQ. This CDR3 has 15 residues. The CDR3 reads CASSLDRALLPEAFF. CDR3 coding DNA: TGCGCCAGCAGCTTGGATAGGGCCTTACTCCCTGAAGCTTTCTTT.

The chain carries TRBV27 and TRBJ2-3; 15 nucleotides align to TRBD2. Germline CDR1 reads MNHEY; CDR2 reads SMNVEV (reference sequence). The CDR3 runs to 18 residues. With V trimmed by 0 bases and J by 0 bases, 1 base remained unmatched. CDR3 in amino acids: CASSLSGTSGGSTDTQYF. CDR3 DNA: TGTGCCAGCAGTTTATCCGGGACTAGCGGGGGGAGCACAGATACGCAGTATTTT.

This rearrangement joins TRBV6-6 to TRBJ2-5; no clear D. This CDR3 region has 11 residues. Germline assignment: CDR1 MNHNY and CDR2 SVGAGI (reference sequence). Trimming removed 2 bases at V and 5 bases at J, with 3 bases between. Here the CDR3 reads CASSYLETQYF. The CDR3 nucleotides read TGTGCCAGCAGTTACCTGGAGACCCAGTACTTC.

This clone has only one observation. The chain couples TRBV27 to TRBJ1-1; 8 nucleotides line up with TRBD1. With V trimmed by 9 bases and J by 3 bases, 6 bases remained unmatched. This CDR3 spans 13 amino acids. Germline V gene sequence: CDR1 MNHEY, CDR2 SMNVEV (reference sequence). This CDR3 is CASSHRGDTEAFF. The CDR3 nucleotides read TGTGCCAGTTCACACAGGGGGGACACTGAAGCTTTCTTT.

The rearrangement uses TRBV6-6 and TRBJ2-2; 9 positions match TRBD2. This CDR3 is built from 16 residues. V lost 6 bases and J lost 7; bases outside the gene matches: 12. Per the germline V gene, CDR1 is MNHNY and CDR2 is SVGAGI (reference sequence). CDR3 in DNA: TGTGCCAGCAGCTCAAAAGTAATAGCGGGGGTCGGGGAGCTGTTTTTT. Its translation is CASSSKVIAGVGELFF.

The J gene is TRBJ1-6, the V gene TRBV27, with TRBD1 matching 8 bases. After removal of 11 bases from V and 0 bases from J, the junction contained 6 bases not matched to a gene. The CDR3 runs 15 residues. The germline V gene has CDR1 MNHEY and CDR2 SMNVEV (reference sequence). The CDR3 loop reads CASRDRPSYNSPLHF. CDR3 coding DNA: TGTGCCTCGAGGGACAGGCCCTCCTATAATTCACCCCTCCACTTT.

The genes are TRBV5-1 and TRBJ1-2, with no clear D. Trimming cost V 0 bases and J 1 base, with 7 bases left between them. The germline V gene encodes CDR1 SGHRS and CDR2 YFSETQ. The CDR3 length is 14 residues. The DNA for the CDR3 is TGCGCCAGCAGCTTGGAACCAGTTAACTATGGCTACACCTTC. Its translation: CASSLEPVNYGYTF.

The chain joins TRBV2 to TRBJ1-4; no firm D call. Trimming took off 6 bases at V and 5 bases at J, with 7 bases between the two ends. The CDR3 runs to 12 residues. CDR1 and CDR2 from the germline V gene are SNHLY and FYNNEI. DNA for the CDR3: TGTGCCAGCAGGGCAGTAAATGAAAAACTGTTTTTT. As protein: CASRAVNEKLFF.

This clone was seen once. This chain links TRBV7-8 with TRBJ2-4; no clear D. Trimming pared 4 bases from V and 2 bases from J, leaving 6 bases between. Germline assignment: CDR1 SGHVS and CDR2 FQNEAQ. CDR3 length equals 13 residues. CDR3 nucleotide sequence: TGTGCCAGCAGCTATCAACCCAAAAACATTCAGTACTTC. Amino acid sequence: CASSYQPKNIQYF.

This chain links TRBV27 with TRBJ2-7; 9 bases map to TRBD1. The CDR3 extends over 16 amino acids. The germline V gene has CDR1 MNHEY and CDR2 SMNVEV (reference sequence). The V segment lost 3 bases and the J segment 3 bases; nucleotides outside the gene matches: 9. CDR3 DNA sequence: TGTGCCAGCAGTTTGGTCCTGGGACAGGGTCGCTACGAGCAGTACTTC. This translates into CASSLVLGQGRYEQYF.

This clone turned up a few times. This sequence joins TRBV30 and TRBJ1-1; D perhaps matches TRBD1 (6 bases). Per the germline V gene, CDR1 is GTSNPN and CDR2 is SVGIG (reference sequence). Trimming removed 2 bases at V and 5 bases at J, with 12 bases between. This CDR3 has 13 amino acids. The CDR3 bases are TGTGCCTGGAGTCGGGGGGCTTGGACTGAAGCTTTCTTT. Translating it yields CAWSRGAWTEAFF.

This chain uses TRBV18 with TRBJ1-4; no clear D gene. CDR3 length equals 14 residues. The germline V gene encodes CDR1 KGHSH and CDR2 LQKENI. V lost 5 bases to trimming and J lost 5 bases, with 12 bases between them. The CDR3 DNA reads as TGTGCCAGCTCATCGGAGGCCTTAAATGAAAAACTGTTTTTT. It translates to CASSSEALNEKLFF.

This chain links TRBV19 with TRBJ1-5, with D unresolved. The CDR3 totals 15 residues. Per the germline V gene, CDR1 is LNHDA and CDR2 is SQIVND (reference sequence). With 7 bases removed from V and 4 bases from J, the gap between germline ends came to 17 bases. Written as DNA, the CDR3 is TGTGCCAGTAATGCACACGACGGATTTAATCAGCCCCAGCATTTT. Its translation: CASNAHDGFNQPQHF.